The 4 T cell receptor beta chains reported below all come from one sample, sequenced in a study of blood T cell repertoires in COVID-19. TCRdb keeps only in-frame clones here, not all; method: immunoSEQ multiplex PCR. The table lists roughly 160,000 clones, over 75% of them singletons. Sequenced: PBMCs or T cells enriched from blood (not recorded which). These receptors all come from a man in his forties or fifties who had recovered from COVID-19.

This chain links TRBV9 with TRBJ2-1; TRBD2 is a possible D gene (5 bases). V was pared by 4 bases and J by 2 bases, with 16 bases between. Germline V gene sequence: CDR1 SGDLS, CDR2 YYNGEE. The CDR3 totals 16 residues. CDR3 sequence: CASSLPASGAYNEQFF. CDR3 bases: TGTGCCAGCAGCCTTCCGGCCAGCGGCGCCTACAATGAGCAGTTCTTC.

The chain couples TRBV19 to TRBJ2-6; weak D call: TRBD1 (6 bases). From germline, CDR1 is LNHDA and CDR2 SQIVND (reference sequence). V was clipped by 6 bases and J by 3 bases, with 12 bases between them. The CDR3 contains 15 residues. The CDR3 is CASSPDSLGANVLTF. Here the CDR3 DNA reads TGTGCCAGTAGCCCGGACAGTCTTGGGGCCAACGTCCTGACTTTC.

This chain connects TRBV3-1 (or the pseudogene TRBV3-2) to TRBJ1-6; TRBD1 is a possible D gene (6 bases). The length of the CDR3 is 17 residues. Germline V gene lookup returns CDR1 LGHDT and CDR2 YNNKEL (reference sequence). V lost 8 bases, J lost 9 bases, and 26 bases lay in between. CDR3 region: CASEPTDRVRTGSPLHF. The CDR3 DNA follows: TGTGCCAGCGAGCCGACGGACAGAGTAAGAACCGGTTCACCCCTCCACTTT.

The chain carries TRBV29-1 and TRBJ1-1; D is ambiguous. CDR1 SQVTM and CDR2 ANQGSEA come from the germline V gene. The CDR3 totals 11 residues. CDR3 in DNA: TGCAGTAGTACATCGGGGACTGAAGCTTTCTTT. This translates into CSSTSGTEAFF.